These T cell receptor beta chains were read from a single sample in a study of T cell repertoires in cytomegalovirus infection. TCRdb re-analysed the reads in MiXCR, keeping a single row per CDR3 protein. The top ten clones hold approximately 13% of a sample with fewer than 950,000 distinct CDR3 sequences, approximately 29% of them seen once. These TCRs' antigens remain unknown. The sequences come from cultured CD8+ T cells from PBMCs, collected from culture after CMV antigen stimulation. The receptors derive from a human donor in good health (CMV status not recorded). Some clones in this sample may be carry-over from other donors' samples. Each CDR3 is given with its conserved first and last residue. A D gene is named only where the DNA matches it firmly. The size field is filled for only some rows; it gives once, few, many or a size class.

CDR3aa | CDR3nt | j_gene | abundance | v_gene | d_gene
CASSGFTGEYEQYF | TGTGCCAGCAGCGGATTTACAGGGGAATACGAGCAGTACTTC | TRBJ2-7 | - | TRBV7-3 | TRBD1
CASTQMGDRASYEQYF | TGTGCCAGCACCCAAATGGGGGACAGGGCCTCCTACGAGCAGTACTTC | TRBJ2-7 | few | TRBV6-1 | TRBD1
CASPTGGTDTQYF | TGTGCCTCCCCGACAGGGGGCACAGATACGCAGTATTTT | TRBJ2-3 | few | TRBV11-2 | TRBD1
CATVQGAYSGGYTF | TGTGCCACCGTACAGGGGGCGTATTCGGGTGGCTACACCTTC | TRBJ1-2 | few | TRBV15 | TRBD1
CASSYSIGGWETQYF | TGTGCCAGCAGTTACTCGATTGGGGGCTGGGAGACCCAGTACTTC | TRBJ2-5 | few | TRBV6-2/TRBV6-3 | -
CASSPTSAGELFF | TGTGCCAGCAGTCCTACTAGCGCCGGGGAGCTGTTTTTT | TRBJ2-2 | - | TRBV12-3/TRBV12-4 | TRBD2
CASSTDQTINIQYF | TGTGCCAGCAGTACTGACCAGACGATCAACATTCAGTACTTC | TRBJ2-4 | few | TRBV6-6 | -
CASSYRVPHSTDTQYF | TGTGCCAGCAGTTACAGGGTCCCCCACAGCACAGATACGCAGTATTTT | TRBJ2-3 | few | TRBV6-5 | -
CASSPRAGAYNEQFF | TGTGCCAGCAGCCCGAGGGCGGGGGCTTACAATGAGCAGTTCTTC | TRBJ2-1 | - | TRBV5-6 | -
CASSERVRRGAYDEQFF | TGTGCCAGCAGTGAAAGGGTTCGGCGGGGGGCATACGATGAGCAGTTCTTC | TRBJ2-1 | few | TRBV6-1 | TRBD2
CSAESGTENTGELFF | TGCAGCGCAGAATCCGGGACGGAGAACACCGGGGAGCTGTTTTTT | TRBJ2-2 | - | TRBV29-1 | -
CASSLAPGLAGPFGELFF | TGTGCCAGCAGCTTAGCGCCAGGACTAGCGGGGCCTTTCGGGGAGCTGTTTTTT | TRBJ2-2 | - | TRBV7-6 | TRBD2
CASSLQRTGDLGGNTIYF | TGTGCCAGCAGCTTACAGAGGACAGGGGATTTGGGAGGAAACACCATATATTTT | TRBJ1-3 | few | TRBV13 | TRBD1
CASSVNRGYTF | TGTGCCAGCAGCGTAAACAGAGGCTACACCTTC | TRBJ1-2 | - | TRBV9 | -
CASSPLERARAINEQFF | TGTGCCAGCTCACCACTTGAGAGAGCGAGGGCGATCAATGAGCAGTTCTTC | TRBJ2-1 | few | TRBV18 | -